This is a list of T cell receptor beta chains from one sample in a study of T-cell memory formation after mild COVID-19. One entry per CDR3 protein, called by TCRdb with MiXCR from the 5' RACE reads. The sample holds 450,000 to 650,000 distinct CDR3 sequences, roughly 17% seen once. The source material was PBMCs or a T cell subset sorted from them (not recorded which). Receptors originate from an adult woman who had mild COVID-19 (a few samples of this study predate the infection). Cell type and time point are not known. The CDR3 runs from the conserved cysteine through the conserved F or W. Each record gives: J gene, V gene, clone size, D gene, CDR3 protein, CDR3 DNA. The D gene is left open where the match is weak. Expanded clones are given a class, and other clones once, few, many or no size at all.

j_gene: TRBJ2-1
v_gene: TRBV7-9
abundance: few
d_gene: TRBD1
CDR3aa: CASSLGGQFYNEQFF
CDR3nt: TGTGCCAGCAGCTTAGGGGGACAGTTCTACAATGAGCAGTTCTTC

j_gene: TRBJ2-3
v_gene: TRBV27
abundance: few
d_gene: -
CDR3aa: CASSLVWGDTQYF
CDR3nt: TGTGCCAGCAGTTTAGTCTGGGGGGATACGCAGTATTTT

j_gene: TRBJ2-1
v_gene: TRBV29-1
abundance: -
d_gene: -
CDR3aa: CSVVGGGDNEQFF
CDR3nt: TGCAGCGTAGTTGGGGGTGGGGACAATGAGCAGTTCTTC

j_gene: TRBJ2-2
v_gene: TRBV5-1
abundance: many
d_gene: -
CDR3aa: CASTPGDAGELFF
CDR3nt: TGCGCCAGCACCCCTGGGGACGCCGGGGAGCTGTTTTTT

j_gene: TRBJ1-3
v_gene: TRBV9
abundance: few
d_gene: -
CDR3aa: CASSADLSGNTIYF
CDR3nt: TGTGCCAGCAGCGCGGACTTGTCTGGAAACACCATATATTTT

j_gene: TRBJ2-2
v_gene: TRBV6-5
abundance: -
d_gene: TRBD2
CDR3aa: CASSYWRLAGVTGVLFF
CDR3nt: TGTGCCAGCAGTTATTGGAGACTAGCGGGGGTCACCGGGGTGCTGTTTTTT

j_gene: TRBJ2-3
v_gene: TRBV7-2
abundance: few
d_gene: TRBD1
CDR3aa: CASSLVQGLGTDTQYF
CDR3nt: TGTGCCAGCAGCTTAGTACAGGGGCTCGGAACAGATACGCAGTATTTT

j_gene: TRBJ2-3
v_gene: TRBV27
abundance: few
d_gene: -
CDR3aa: CASSLHAGGRLSSTDTQYF
CDR3nt: TGTGCCAGCAGTTTACATGCCGGGGGCCGATTGAGTAGCACAGATACGCAGTATTTT

j_gene: TRBJ2-5
v_gene: TRBV20-1
abundance: -
d_gene: -
CDR3aa: CSADQGRETQYF
CDR3nt: TGCAGTGCTGACCAGGGGAGGGAGACCCAGTACTTC

j_gene: TRBJ2-2
v_gene: TRBV12-3/TRBV12-4
abundance: -
d_gene: -
CDR3aa: CASRLGGSGELFF
CDR3nt: TGTGCCAGCAGATTGGGGGGCTCCGGGGAGCTGTTTTTT

j_gene: TRBJ1-1
v_gene: TRBV6-5
abundance: few
d_gene: TRBD1
CDR3aa: CASRHGVVGQGEAFF
CDR3nt: TGTGCCAGCCGTCACGGGGTGGTGGGACAGGGTGAAGCTTTCTTT

j_gene: TRBJ2-1
v_gene: TRBV24-1
abundance: few
d_gene: TRBD2
CDR3aa: CATSDQAGASYNEQFF
CDR3nt: TGTGCCACCAGTGATCAAGCGGGGGCTTCCTACAATGAGCAGTTCTTC

j_gene: TRBJ2-5
v_gene: TRBV3-1
abundance: few
d_gene: -
CDR3aa: CASSLKGGLQETQYF
CDR3nt: TGTGCCAGCAGCCTCAAAGGAGGGTTACAAGAGACCCAGTACTTC

j_gene: TRBJ2-7
v_gene: TRBV15
abundance: few
d_gene: TRBD2
CDR3aa: CATSRDRTSGIVNEQYF
CDR3nt: TGTGCCACCAGCAGAGATCGGACTAGCGGGATAGTGAACGAGCAGTACTTC

j_gene: TRBJ2-1
v_gene: TRBV7-3
abundance: -
d_gene: TRBD2
CDR3aa: CDSSLIAGDYNEQFF
CDR3nt: TGTGACAGCAGCCTAATAGCGGGAGACTACAATGAGCAGTTCTTC

j_gene: TRBJ2-2
v_gene: TRBV7-3
abundance: -
d_gene: -
CDR3aa: CASSRNGRGATGELFF
CDR3nt: TGTGCCAGCAGTCGAAACGGACGGGGAGCCACCGGGGAGCTGTTTTTT

j_gene: TRBJ2-3
v_gene: TRBV7-9
abundance: few
d_gene: -
CDR3aa: CASSLAKTADTQYF
CDR3nt: TGTGCCAGCAGCCTAGCTAAGACGGCAGATACGCAGTATTTT

j_gene: TRBJ2-1
v_gene: TRBV7-9
abundance: -
d_gene: TRBD1
CDR3aa: CASTSGTGKGNEQFF
CDR3nt: TGTGCCAGCACCTCGGGGACAGGGAAGGGGAATGAGCAGTTCTTC

j_gene: TRBJ2-5
v_gene: TRBV19
abundance: once
d_gene: TRBD1
CDR3aa: CASSRGTGSEQETQYF
CDR3nt: TGTGCCAGTAGTAGGGGGACAGGGAGCGAACAAGAGACCCAGTACTTC

j_gene: TRBJ2-7
v_gene: TRBV5-1
abundance: -
d_gene: TRBD2
CDR3aa: CASSSRLAGGLYEQYF
CDR3nt: TGCGCCAGCAGCTCTAGACTAGCTGGGGGTTTATACGAGCAGTACTTC

j_gene: TRBJ2-3
v_gene: TRBV6-5
abundance: few
d_gene: -
CDR3aa: CASSYSNTDTQYF
CDR3nt: TGTGCCAGCAGTTACTCGAACACAGATACGCAGTATTTT

j_gene: TRBJ2-7
v_gene: TRBV9
abundance: many
d_gene: -
CDR3aa: CASSVAVGAHEQYF
CDR3nt: TGTGCCAGCAGCGTCGCGGTAGGGGCCCACGAGCAGTACTTC

j_gene: TRBJ2-1
v_gene: TRBV7-7
abundance: -
d_gene: TRBD2
CDR3aa: CASSLGREGEQFF
CDR3nt: TGTGCTAGCAGCTTAGGGCGGGAGGGTGAGCAGTTCTTC

j_gene: TRBJ1-1
v_gene: TRBV11-2
abundance: few
d_gene: -
CDR3aa: CASSFSGAEAFF
CDR3nt: TGTGCCAGCAGCTTTTCAGGAGCTGAAGCTTTCTTT

j_gene: TRBJ2-3
v_gene: TRBV4-1
abundance: -
d_gene: -
CDR3aa: CASRLGETGGTDTQYF
CDR3nt: TGCGCCAGCAGACTGGGGGAGACAGGAGGCACAGATACGCAGTATTTT

j_gene: TRBJ1-2
v_gene: TRBV5-1
abundance: few
d_gene: -
CDR3aa: CASSLGGLPNYGYTF
CDR3nt: TGCGCCAGCAGCTTGGGCGGACTACCTAACTATGGCTACACCTTC

j_gene: TRBJ2-7
v_gene: TRBV28
abundance: many
d_gene: -
CDR3aa: CASSESLGLGSAEYEQYF
CDR3nt: TGTGCCAGCAGCGAATCCTTAGGTCTAGGGTCGGCCGAGTACGAGCAGTACTTC

j_gene: TRBJ2-3
v_gene: TRBV27
abundance: many
d_gene: -
CDR3aa: CASSFTGTDTQYF
CDR3nt: TGTGCCAGCAGTTTTACGGGCACAGATACGCAGTATTTT

j_gene: TRBJ2-5
v_gene: TRBV20-1
abundance: -
d_gene: -
CDR3aa: CSASLLTSQETQYF
CDR3nt: TGCAGTGCTAGTTTACTGACTAGTCAAGAGACCCAGTACTTC

j_gene: TRBJ2-7
v_gene: TRBV7-9
abundance: -
d_gene: -
CDR3aa: CASSLPSRYEQYF
CDR3nt: TGTGCCAGCAGCCTACCCTCTCGGTACGAGCAGTACTTC

j_gene: TRBJ1-1
v_gene: TRBV10-3
abundance: few
d_gene: TRBD1
CDR3aa: CAIRSTQGFRTEAFF
CDR3nt: TGTGCCATCAGATCGACACAGGGGTTCCGCACTGAAGCTTTCTTT

j_gene: TRBJ2-7
v_gene: TRBV20-1
abundance: many
d_gene: -
CDR3aa: CSATRGRSSYEQYF
CDR3nt: TGCAGTGCGACTCGAGGGAGGTCCTCCTACGAGCAGTACTTC

j_gene: TRBJ2-1
v_gene: TRBV12-5
abundance: -
d_gene: -
CDR3aa: CASGLASKSSLSNEQFF
CDR3nt: TGTGCTAGTGGTTTGGCCTCTAAGTCCTCACTGAGCAATGAGCAGTTCTTC

j_gene: TRBJ2-7
v_gene: TRBV4-1
abundance: -
d_gene: -
CDR3aa: CASSQDRAGTSSYEQYF
CDR3nt: TGCGCCAGCAGCCAAGATCGGGCAGGGACAAGCTCCTACGAGCAGTACTTC

j_gene: TRBJ2-7
v_gene: TRBV5-6
abundance: -
d_gene: -
CDR3aa: CASAGAGPISYEQYF
CDR3nt: TGTGCCAGCGCCGGGGCGGGGCCGATCTCCTACGAGCAGTACTTC

j_gene: TRBJ2-3
v_gene: TRBV25-1
abundance: few
d_gene: TRBD1
CDR3aa: CASSDYRGRSTDTQYF
CDR3nt: TGTGCCAGCAGTGATTACAGGGGACGGAGCACAGATACGCAGTATTTT

j_gene: TRBJ2-3
v_gene: TRBV24-1
abundance: -
d_gene: -
CDR3aa: CATGRNTDTQYF
CDR3nt: TGTGCCACCGGACGGAACACAGATACGCAGTATTTT

j_gene: TRBJ2-1
v_gene: TRBV5-5
abundance: few
d_gene: -
CDR3aa: CASSPGGLGRYNEQFF
CDR3nt: TGTGCCAGCAGCCCCGGGGGGCTAGGTCGCTACAATGAGCAGTTCTTC

j_gene: TRBJ2-5
v_gene: TRBV14
abundance: -
d_gene: -
CDR3aa: CASSQRGRSGETQYF
CDR3nt: TGTGCCAGCAGCCAACGGGGGCGGAGCGGGGAGACCCAGTACTTC

j_gene: TRBJ2-3
v_gene: TRBV5-1
abundance: many
d_gene: -
CDR3aa: CASSLRRGANTDTQYF
CDR3nt: TGCGCCAGCAGCCTTAGACGGGGGGCTAACACAGATACGCAGTATTTT